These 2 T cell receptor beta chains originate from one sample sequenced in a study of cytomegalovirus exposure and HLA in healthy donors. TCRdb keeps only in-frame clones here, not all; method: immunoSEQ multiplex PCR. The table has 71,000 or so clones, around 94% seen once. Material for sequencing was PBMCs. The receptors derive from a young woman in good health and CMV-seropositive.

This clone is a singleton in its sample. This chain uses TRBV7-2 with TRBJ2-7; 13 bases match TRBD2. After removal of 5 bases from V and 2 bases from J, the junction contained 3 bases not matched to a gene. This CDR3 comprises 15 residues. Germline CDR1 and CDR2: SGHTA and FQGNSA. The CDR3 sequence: CASSQGLAGTYEQYF. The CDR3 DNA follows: TGTGCCAGCAGCCAGGGACTAGCGGGGACCTACGAGCAGTACTTC.

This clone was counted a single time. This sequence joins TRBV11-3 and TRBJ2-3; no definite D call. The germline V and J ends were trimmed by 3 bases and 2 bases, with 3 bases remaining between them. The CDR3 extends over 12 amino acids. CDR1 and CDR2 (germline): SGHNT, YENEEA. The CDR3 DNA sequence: TGTGCCAGCAGCTTCCACACAGATACGCAGTATTTT. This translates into CASSFHTDTQYF.